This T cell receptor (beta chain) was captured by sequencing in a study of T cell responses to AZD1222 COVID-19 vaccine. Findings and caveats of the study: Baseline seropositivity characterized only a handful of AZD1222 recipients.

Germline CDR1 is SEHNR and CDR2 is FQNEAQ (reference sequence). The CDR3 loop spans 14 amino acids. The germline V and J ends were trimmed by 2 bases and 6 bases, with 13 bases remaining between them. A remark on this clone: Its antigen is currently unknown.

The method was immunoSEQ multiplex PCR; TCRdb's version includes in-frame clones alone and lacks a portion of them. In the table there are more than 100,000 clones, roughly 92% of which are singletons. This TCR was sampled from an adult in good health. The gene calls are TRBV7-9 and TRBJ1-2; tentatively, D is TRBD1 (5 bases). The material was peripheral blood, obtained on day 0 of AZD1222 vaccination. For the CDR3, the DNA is TGTGCCAGCAGCTTATTGGGGGTGCACGATGGCTACACCTTC. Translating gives CASSLLGVHDGYTF.